This is a list of T cell receptor beta chains from one sample in a study of shared clonotypes between healthy human individuals. Sequencing was performed with immunoSEQ multiplex PCR; in TCRdb, only in-frame clones are kept and a portion is missing. Seen here are roughly 2.5 million clones, roughly 92% observed once, and the top ten hold around 0.14%. The sequenced material came from naive CD4+ T cells sorted from blood. Every receptor here comes from a man aged 18 to 30 in good health. Each CDR3 is given without its conserved first and last residue.

v_call cdr3_aa
TRBV6-5 ASSYSPYNEQF
TRBV7-9 ASSLSPQGGHSEAF
TRBV6-5 ASSSPSGRAVYTQY
TRBV18 ASSPPTGGNEQY
TRBV12-5 ASGLDSGSWGPQPMAYEQY
TRBV19 ASSRQGLSPHEQY
TRBV2 ASVRRTGDYEQY
TRBV19 ATADVSGNTIY
TRBV28 ASSFRRNTEAF
TRBV7-2 ASSFDTGYNEQF
TRBV19 ASSIGGGRGTDTQY
TRBV5-1 ASSLGGTVEGAF
TRBV18 ASSPGQGVNEQF
TRBV11-2 ASSLGSVYEQF
TRBV10-1 ASSESINGNTEAF
TRBV28 ASSSYPDPGTDTQY
TRBV6-1 ASRPGQGGRQPQH
TRBV28 ASSGTVYGYT
TRBV19 ASSTPGQGMYTGELF
TRBV2 ASSPGGRLNEKLF
TRBV6-5 ASSIREDYGYT
TRBV5-1 ASSLRLAGGNTGELF
TRBV7-8 ASSLGGGPTEAF
TRBV11-2 ASSLEGRGRLSTTENIQY
TRBV5-1 ASSLTSVSTDTQY
TRBV25-1 ASSDFHLQGASGNTIY
TRBV19 ASSRGQGSVVYEQF
TRBV30 AWSGYYEQY
TRBV2 ASRGGQVLSRYT
TRBV10-3 AISEPGQGANEQY
TRBV7-8 ASSAAGDVFINQHYGYT
TRBV5-4 ASSYGLAGGTDTQY
TRBV5-1 ASSLSLAGVFHEQY
TRBV9 ASSVDPAGTSRFRDEQF
TRBV7-2 ASSSSGSANTQY
TRBV10-3 AMRDSVSGNTIY
TRBV5-5 ASTLSSLARTGELF
TRBV6-1 ASGLGGGQPQH
TRBV4-3 ASSQETEGTQY
TRBV28 ASSSPGQPQH
TRBV10-3 ATLGGGTQY
TRBV19 ASEQQGQGYT
TRBV10-3 AISSQAQGDGYT
TRBV11-2 ASSLDRAQPQH
TRBV19 ASSRGTGELF
TRBV6-1 ASSEGVAGTYEQY
TRBV5-1 ASSHGTGAGNTIY
TRBV10-3 AISRDTTYEQY
TRBV2 ASYWGYQETQY
TRBV5-1 ASSSAAGVTYNEQF
TRBV19 ASSTQTGITEAF
TRBV6-1 ASSTGFDEQF
TRBV9 ASSVDGTGLTRGYT
TRBV28 ASSSTGGARGYT
TRBV6-1 ASSAPGHSPAEQY
TRBV5-1 ASSLEGGASNQPQH
TRBV7-2 ASSLSGGPTDTQY